These 10 T cell receptor beta chains were all obtained from the same sample, sequenced in a study of CD8 T cells in Susac syndrome. RNA in amounts of about 0.5 to 1 ug was reverse transcribed with random hexamers. TCRdb independently ran MiXCR on the immunoSEQ multiplex PCR reads; one entry per CDR3 protein. The sample lists 200,000 or so distinct CDR3 sequences, 90% to 95% occurring once. The sequenced sample was CD4+ T cells from PBMCs. These receptors originate from a human donor with multiple sclerosis.

The chain links TRBV29-1 to TRBJ2-3; D is unresolved. In germline, CDR1 is SQVTM, CDR2 ANQGSEA. This CDR3 contains 12 residues. The V gene lost 4 bases and the J gene lost 6 bases, with 11 bases spanning the gap. This CDR3 is CSVAFIGDTQYF. Here the CDR3 DNA reads TGCAGCGTTGCCTTTATCGGGGATACGCAGTATTTT.

The chain combines TRBV4-2 with TRBJ2-7; D tentatively fits TRBD1 or TRBD2 (6 bases each). Germline CDR1 is LGHNA and CDR2 is YNFKEQ. V was shortened by 0 bases and J by 3 bases, with 15 bases between the two germline ends. The CDR3 is 16 residues long. The CDR3 sequence: CASSQDQGRGGYEQYF. CDR3 in DNA: TGTGCCAGCAGCCAAGATCAGGGCAGGGGAGGCTACGAGCAGTACTTC.

The V gene is TRBV27, the J gene TRBJ1-6; D not certain. Germline CDR1 and CDR2: MNHEY and SMNVEV (reference sequence). The CDR3 is made up of 16 amino acids. The V end was cut by 5 bases, the J end by 9 bases, with 20 bases between. CDR3 bases: TGTGCCAGCAGTCAACGGACGGACGACGGTTTTTCACCCCTCCACTTT. Translation: CASSQRTDDGFSPLHF.

The chain uses TRBV7-2 and TRBJ2-5, with a weak D call TRBD2 (6 bases). The germline gives CDR1 SGHTA, CDR2 FQGNSA. Trimming stripped 1 base from V and 2 bases from J, with 11 bases between. The CDR3 has 15 amino acids. The CDR3 bases are TGTGCCAGCAGCTTAGGGGGGGTTCGGCAAGAGACCCAGTACTTC. Protein product: CASSLGGVRQETQYF.

The chain joins TRBV30 to TRBJ2-2; D remains unclear. CDR1 and CDR2 (germline): GTSNPN, SVGIG (reference sequence). This CDR3 contains 13 residues. V was pared by 2 bases and J by 7 bases, with 11 bases between. CDR3 region: CAWSTFYGGELFF. CDR3 nucleotides: TGTGCCTGGAGTACATTCTATGGCGGGGAGCTGTTTTTT.

The gene calls are TRBV11-2 and TRBJ2-5, with a possible D match to TRBD2 (5 bases). This CDR3 region has 15 residues. The germline V gene encodes CDR1 SGHAT and CDR2 FQNNGV. V lost 4 bases and J 2 bases, leaving 14 bases between the germline ends. The chain's CDR3 is CASSSLLVRQETQYF. The CDR3 DNA reads as TGTGCCAGCAGCTCTTTACTAGTACGGCAAGAGACCCAGTACTTC. Complete variable domain (other parts from reference TRBV11-2 and TRBJ2-5): EAGVAQSPRYKIIEKRQSVAFWCNPISGHATLYWYQQILGQGPKLLIQFQNNGVVDDSQLPKDRFSAERLKGVDSTLKIQPAKLEDSAVYLCASSSLLVRQETQYFGPGTRLLVL.

The chain links TRBV27 to TRBJ2-3, with D possibly matching TRBD1 (5 bases). The V gene lost 5 bases and the J gene lost 0 bases, with 18 bases spanning the gap. Germline CDR1 and CDR2: MNHEY and SMNVEV (reference sequence). The length of the CDR3 is 17 residues. CDR3 loop: CASSPGRTSPSTDTQYF. The CDR3 bases are TGTGCCAGCAGTCCTGGTCGGACAAGCCCTAGCACAGATACGCAGTATTTT.

J is TRBJ1-6 and V is TRBV30, with D hard to call. This CDR3 is built from 12 residues. V was cut by 5 bases and J by 5 bases, with 7 bases left in between. The germline V gene encodes CDR1 GTSNPN and CDR2 SVGIG (reference sequence). Here the CDR3 DNA reads TGTGCCTGGGGGGTAAATAATTCACCCCTCCACTTT. The encoded protein is CAWGVNNSPLHF.

The chain employs TRBV11-3 and TRBJ2-1, with D tentatively TRBD2 (5 bases). The V gene lost 2 bases and the J gene lost 9 bases, with 17 bases spanning the gap. This CDR3 contains 15 residues. CDR1 is SGHNT, CDR2 YENEEA, per germline. The CDR3 here is CASSLSGPYNGEQFF. CDR3 nucleotide sequence: TGTGCCAGCAGCTTAAGCGGACCGTACAACGGTGAGCAGTTCTTC. The full variable domain, rest sourced from reference TRBV11-3 and TRBJ2-1, is EAGVVQSPRYKIIEKKQPVAFWCNPISGHNTLYWYLQNLGQGPELLIRYENEEAVDDSQLPKDRFSAERLKGVDSTLKIQPAELGDSAVYLCASSLSGPYNGEQFFGPGTRLTVL.

The chain couples TRBV5-4 to TRBJ1-6; D not resolved. This CDR3 is 14 amino acids long. CDR1 and CDR2 from the germline V gene are SGHNT and YYREEE (reference sequence). The V end was cut by 6 bases, the J end by 7 bases, with 14 bases between. The CDR3 DNA is TGTGCCAGCACCCTTAGTTTGGGGAATTCACCCCTCCACTTT. Its translation: CASTLSLGNSPLHF.